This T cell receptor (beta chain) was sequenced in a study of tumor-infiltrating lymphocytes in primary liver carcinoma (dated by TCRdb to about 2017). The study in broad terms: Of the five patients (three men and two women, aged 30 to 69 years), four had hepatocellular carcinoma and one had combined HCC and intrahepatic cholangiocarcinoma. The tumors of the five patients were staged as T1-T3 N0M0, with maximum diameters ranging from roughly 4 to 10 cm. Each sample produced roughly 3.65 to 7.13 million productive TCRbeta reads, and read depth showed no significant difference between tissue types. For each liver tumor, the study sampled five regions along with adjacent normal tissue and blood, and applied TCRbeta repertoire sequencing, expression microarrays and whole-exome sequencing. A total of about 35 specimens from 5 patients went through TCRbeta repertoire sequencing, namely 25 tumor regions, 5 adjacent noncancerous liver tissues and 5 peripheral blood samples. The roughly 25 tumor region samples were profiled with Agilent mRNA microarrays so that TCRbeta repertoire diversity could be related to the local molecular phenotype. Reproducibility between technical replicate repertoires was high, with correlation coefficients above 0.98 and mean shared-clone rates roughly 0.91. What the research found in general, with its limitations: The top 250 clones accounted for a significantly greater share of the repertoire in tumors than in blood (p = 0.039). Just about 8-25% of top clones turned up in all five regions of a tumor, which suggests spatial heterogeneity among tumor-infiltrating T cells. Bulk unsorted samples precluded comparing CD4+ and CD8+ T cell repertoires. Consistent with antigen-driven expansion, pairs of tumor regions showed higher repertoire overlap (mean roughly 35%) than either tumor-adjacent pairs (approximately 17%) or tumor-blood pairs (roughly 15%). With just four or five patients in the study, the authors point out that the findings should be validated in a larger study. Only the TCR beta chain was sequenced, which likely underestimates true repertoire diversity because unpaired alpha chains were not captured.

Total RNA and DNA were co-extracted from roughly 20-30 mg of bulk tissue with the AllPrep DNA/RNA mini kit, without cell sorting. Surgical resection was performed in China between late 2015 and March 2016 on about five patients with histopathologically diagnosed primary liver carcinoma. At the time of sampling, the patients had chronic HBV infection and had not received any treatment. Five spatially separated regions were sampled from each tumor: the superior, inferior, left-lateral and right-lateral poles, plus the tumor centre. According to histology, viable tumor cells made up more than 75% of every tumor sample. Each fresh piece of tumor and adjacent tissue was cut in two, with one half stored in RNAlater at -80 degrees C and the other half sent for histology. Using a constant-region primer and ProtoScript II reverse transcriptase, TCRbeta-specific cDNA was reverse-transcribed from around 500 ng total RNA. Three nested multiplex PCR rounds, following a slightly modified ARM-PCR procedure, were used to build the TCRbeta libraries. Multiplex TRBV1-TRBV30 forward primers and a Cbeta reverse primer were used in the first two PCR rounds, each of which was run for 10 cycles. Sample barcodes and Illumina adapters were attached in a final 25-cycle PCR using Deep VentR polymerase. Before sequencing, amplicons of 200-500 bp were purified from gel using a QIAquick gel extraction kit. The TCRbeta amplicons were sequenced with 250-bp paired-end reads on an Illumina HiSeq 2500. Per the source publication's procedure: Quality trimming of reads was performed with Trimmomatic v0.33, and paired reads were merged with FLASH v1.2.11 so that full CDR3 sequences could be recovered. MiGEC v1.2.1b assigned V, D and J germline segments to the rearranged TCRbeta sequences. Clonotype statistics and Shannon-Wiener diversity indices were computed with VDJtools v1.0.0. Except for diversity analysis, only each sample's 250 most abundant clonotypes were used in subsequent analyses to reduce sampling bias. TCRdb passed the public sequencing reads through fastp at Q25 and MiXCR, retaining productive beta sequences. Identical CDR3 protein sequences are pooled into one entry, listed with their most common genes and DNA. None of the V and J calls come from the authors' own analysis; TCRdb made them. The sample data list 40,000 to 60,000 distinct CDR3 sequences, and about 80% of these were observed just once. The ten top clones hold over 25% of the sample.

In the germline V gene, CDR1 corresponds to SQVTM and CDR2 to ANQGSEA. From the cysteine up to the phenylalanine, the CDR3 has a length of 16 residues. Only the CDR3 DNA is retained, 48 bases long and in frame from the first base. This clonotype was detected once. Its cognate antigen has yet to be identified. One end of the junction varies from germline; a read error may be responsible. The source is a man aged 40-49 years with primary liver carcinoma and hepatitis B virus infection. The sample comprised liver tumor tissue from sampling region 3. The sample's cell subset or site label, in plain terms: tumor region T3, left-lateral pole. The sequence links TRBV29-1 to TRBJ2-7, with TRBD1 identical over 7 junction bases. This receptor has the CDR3 CSVDLGRQGSNYEQYF. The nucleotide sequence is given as TGCAGCGTTGATCTGGGCCGACAGGGATCGAATTACGAGCAATACTTC.